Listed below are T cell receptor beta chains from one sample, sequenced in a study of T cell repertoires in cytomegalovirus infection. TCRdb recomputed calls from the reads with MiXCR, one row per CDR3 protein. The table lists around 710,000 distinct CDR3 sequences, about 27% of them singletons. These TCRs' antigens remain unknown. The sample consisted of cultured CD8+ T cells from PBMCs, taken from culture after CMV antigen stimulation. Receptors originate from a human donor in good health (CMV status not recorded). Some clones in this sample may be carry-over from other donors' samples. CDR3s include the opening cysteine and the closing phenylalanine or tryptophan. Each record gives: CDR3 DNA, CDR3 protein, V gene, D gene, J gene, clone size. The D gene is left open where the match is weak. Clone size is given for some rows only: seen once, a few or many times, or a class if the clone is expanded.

TGTGCCAGCGGTTACTCGTACAGGGATTATGGCTACACCTTC	CASGYSYRDYGYTF	TRBV6-5	-	TRBJ1-2	-
TGTGCCAGCAGCGCGGCAGGGTCGATACTACATGAGCAGTACTTC	CASSAAGSILHEQYF	TRBV7-9	-	TRBJ2-7	many
TGTGCCAGCAGCCAAGATCCAAGTTTCAATGAGCAGTTCTTC	CASSQDPSFNEQFF	TRBV4-2	-	TRBJ2-1	few
TGCGCCAGCAGCCAGGACACGGCCTATGGCTACACCTTC	CASSQDTAYGYTF	TRBV4-1	-	TRBJ1-2	-
TGTGCCAGCAGCCCAGGGGATAGCTCTGGAAACACCATATATTTT	CASSPGDSSGNTIYF	TRBV7-6	-	TRBJ1-3	few
TGTGCCAGCAGACGAGGTAGCGGGGGAGCCTACGAGCAGTACTTC	CASRRGSGGAYEQYF	TRBV7-2	TRBD2	TRBJ2-7	many
TGTGCCAGCAGCCGACCCAATCGGGAGCTGTTTTTT	CASSRPNRELFF	TRBV27	-	TRBJ2-2	-
TGTGCTAGTGGTCAGGGACAAAGTGAAGCTTTCTTT	CASGQGQSEAFF	TRBV12-5	-	TRBJ1-1	few
TGTGCCAGCAGTTACGGGGAAGATTCACCCCTCCACTTT	CASSYGEDSPLHF	TRBV6-5	-	TRBJ1-6	-
TGTGCCAGCAGTTACGGGAGGGTCCTCACAGATACGCAGTATTTT	CASSYGRVLTDTQYF	TRBV6-6	TRBD2	TRBJ2-3	-
TGTGCCAGCAGTAGAATCTATAGCAATCAGCCCCAGCATTTT	CASSRIYSNQPQHF	TRBV27	-	TRBJ1-5	few
TGTGCCATCAGTGAACTGAGGACTATTCTCGCGGACACCGGGGAGCTGTTTTTT	CAISELRTILADTGELFF	TRBV10-3	-	TRBJ2-2	few
TGTGCCAGCAGCCCCTTTTCCGAGGGGTGGAACACTGAAGCTTTCTTT	CASSPFSEGWNTEAFF	TRBV7-8	-	TRBJ1-1	-
TGCGCCAGCAGCCACTTAGCTCGGAATGAGCAGTTCTTC	CASSHLARNEQFF	TRBV4-1	-	TRBJ2-1	-
TGCGCCAGCAGCGAAGAGGACCAACGGGAGCTGTTTTTT	CASSEEDQRELFF	TRBV5-1	-	TRBJ2-2	-
TGTGCCAGCAACCATCGAGGTAGCAATCAGCCCCAGCATTTT	CASNHRGSNQPQHF	TRBV6-6	-	TRBJ1-5	-
TGTGCCAGCAGTTATTCGGGACAGGGCTCCTACGAGCAGTACTTC	CASSYSGQGSYEQYF	TRBV7-2	TRBD1	TRBJ2-7	many
TGTGCCAGCAGCTTAACCCGGGACACCTCCTACGAGCAGTACTTC	CASSLTRDTSYEQYF	TRBV7-8	-	TRBJ2-7	few
TGTGCCAGCAGTTTAATGGCAGGAACCTACGAGCAGTACTTC	CASSLMAGTYEQYF	TRBV12-3/TRBV12-4	-	TRBJ2-7	few
TGTGCCAGCAGTAGAGAGACAGGGGGTAATGAAAAACTGTTTTTT	CASSRETGGNEKLFF	TRBV6-1	TRBD1	TRBJ1-4	few
TGTGCCAGCAGCTTAGACAGGGGACTAGCCTCAGTTAATGAGCAGTTCTTC	CASSLDRGLASVNEQFF	TRBV7-9	TRBD2	TRBJ2-1	few
TGTGCCAGCAGCCCTGACAGGGGCACCGGGGAGCTGTTTTTT	CASSPDRGTGELFF	TRBV7-6	TRBD1	TRBJ2-2	many
TGTGCCACCAGCAGAGGCACGCGGGGGGGTTCAGTATACACGCAGTATTTT	CATSRGTRGGSVYTQYF	TRBV15	TRBD2	TRBJ2-3	-
TGTGCCAGCTCCCCGGGGGGTACTATGAACACTGAAGCTTTCTTT	CASSPGGTMNTEAFF	TRBV7-2	-	TRBJ1-1	-
TGTGCCATCAGTGAACCCGGGATCGGCTCCTACAATGAGCAGTTCTTC	CAISEPGIGSYNEQFF	TRBV10-3	-	TRBJ2-1	-
TGTGCCAGCAGTCCACTATCGCCATCGACTGGAAACACCATATATTTT	CASSPLSPSTGNTIYF	TRBV27	-	TRBJ1-3	few
TGTGCCAGCAGCTTGACAGGGGCCCACTATGGCTACACCTTC	CASSLTGAHYGYTF	TRBV7-6	TRBD1	TRBJ1-2	-
TGTGCCAGTTCGAACCGGACGGCGGTTAGAAGCAATCAGCCCCAGCATTTT	CASSNRTAVRSNQPQHF	TRBV19	-	TRBJ1-5	-
TGTGCCAGCAGCCATGGACAGATTAATTCACCCCTCCACTTT	CASSHGQINSPLHF	TRBV7-9	-	TRBJ1-6	-
TGTGCCAGCAGCTTAGAGGGGGCACTCGAGACCCAGTACTTC	CASSLEGALETQYF	TRBV11-3	-	TRBJ2-5	few
TGTGCCAGCAGCTTAGGGCTAAGGCCCAATCAGCCCCAGCATTTT	CASSLGLRPNQPQHF	TRBV7-2	-	TRBJ1-5	many
TGTGCCAGCAGCGTGTTGGTCAGGGGCAATGAGCAGTTCTTC	CASSVLVRGNEQFF	TRBV6-6	-	TRBJ2-1	-
TGTGCCAGCAGCTTAGATGGGGACAGCTATGGCTACACCTTC	CASSLDGDSYGYTF	TRBV7-8	TRBD1	TRBJ1-2	few
TGTGCCAGCAGCCCCAAGGAGAGGGGCGGCACTGAAGCTTTCTTT	CASSPKERGGTEAFF	TRBV7-3	-	TRBJ1-1	few
TGTGCCAGCAGCTTAGTCCGGAACAGTATAGGAGAGACCCAGTACTTC	CASSLVRNSIGETQYF	TRBV7-8	-	TRBJ2-5	few
TGTGCCAGCAGCCAAACATATCCCGGGACAGTCTATGGCTACACCTTC	CASSQTYPGTVYGYTF	TRBV14	TRBD1	TRBJ1-2	-
TGTGCCAGCAGACCCGGGACGGGACATCGTGGGGGCAATCAGCCCCAGCATTTT	CASRPGTGHRGGNQPQHF	TRBV2	-	TRBJ1-5	-
TGTGCCAGCAGCTTGGCAGGTCTGACTGGGGCCAACGTCCTGACTTTC	CASSLAGLTGANVLTF	TRBV7-9	-	TRBJ2-6	-
TGTGCCAGCAGCAGACAGGCGACGAACACTGAAGCTTTCTTT	CASSRQATNTEAFF	TRBV6-6	-	TRBJ1-1	-
TGCAGTGCTAGGTATTTGGGGAAACTCGAGCAGTACTTC	CSARYLGKLEQYF	TRBV20-1	-	TRBJ2-7	few
TGCAGTGCTAGCAGGGACAGGGGTCACGAGCAGTACTTC	CSASRDRGHEQYF	TRBV20-1	TRBD1	TRBJ2-7	few
TGTGCCAGCGGCACAGATACGCAGTATTTT	CASGTDTQYF	TRBV27	-	TRBJ2-3	many
TGTGCCAGCAGCCCGAGCAGTTGGAGCAGTAAAAACATTCAGTACTTC	CASSPSSWSSKNIQYF	TRBV4-2	-	TRBJ2-4	-
TGTGCCAGCAGCTTAGGAGGGGTCCCCTACAATGAGCAGTTCTTC	CASSLGGVPYNEQFF	TRBV7-9	-	TRBJ2-1	many
TGTGCCAGCAGCAACCATAGGACTAGCGGGCAACTTTTGAAGACCCAGTACTTC	CASSNHRTSGQLLKTQYF	TRBV5-5	TRBD2	TRBJ2-5	-